The 25 T cell receptor beta chains presented below share a single source sample, sequenced in a study of OX40 agonist ivuxolimab in advanced cancers. Sequenced by immunoSEQ multiplex PCR; TCRdb stores in-frame clones only, minus some. The data contain tens of thousands of clones, roughly 80% of them singletons. The source was CD4+ or CD8+ T cells sorted from blood, collected in a trial of the OX40 agonist ivuxolimab. The receptors originated from an adult with an advanced solid tumor such as melanoma, head and neck, liver or kidney cancer.

The CDR3 nucleotides read TGTGCCAGCAGCTTGCCCAGCGGGCCAGAGACCCAGTACTTC. Translation: CASSLPSGPETQYF. The genes are TRBV7-8 and TRBJ2-5; a weak D match, TRBD2 (6 bases). Germline V CDR1 and CDR2: SGHVS, FQNEAQ. This CDR3 comprises 14 residues. The V end lost 3 bases, the J end lost 4 bases, and 12 bases lay between the germline ends.

With respect to this clone: At one of its ends the junction is not consistent with the germline gene, which may arise from a read error. This chain joins TRBV10-3 and TRBJ2-7; 10 bases map to TRBD2. This CDR3 spans 15 amino acids. From germline, CDR1 is ENHRY and CDR2 SYGVKD. The CDR3 DNA reads TGTGCCAGCAGTGAAACTAGCGGGATCTCCTACGAGCAGTACTTC. This sequence encodes CASSETSGISYEQYF.

This chain connects TRBV7-8 to TRBJ2-7, with 11 nucleotides matching TRBD2. Germline lookup yields CDR1 SGHVS and CDR2 FQNEAQ. This CDR3 is 14 amino acids long. V shed 5 bases, J shed 1 base, and the junction held 1 base outside the gene matches. CDR3: CASSRLAGSYEQYF. CDR3 DNA: TGTGCCAGCAGCCGACTAGCGGGGTCCTACGAGCAGTACTTC. Together with reference TRBV7-8 and TRBJ2-7, the CDR3 gives the full variable domain: GAGVSQSPRYKVAKRGQDVALRCDPISGHVSLFWYQQALGQGPEFLTYFQNEAQLDKSGLPSDRFFAERPEGSVSTLKIQRTQQEDSAVYLCASSRLAGSYEQYFGPGTRLTVT.

This chain connects TRBV7-3 to TRBJ2-3, with TRBD2 identical over 8 bases. The CDR3 is 16 amino acids. Trimming removed 1 base from V and 4 bases from J; junction bases left unmatched: 7. From germline, CDR1 is SGHTA and CDR2 FQGTGA. The DNA for the CDR3 is TGTGCCAGCAGCTTAAGTCGGGGGGGCTGGGCAGATACGCAGTATTTT. Encoded protein: CASSLSRGGWADTQYF.

This sequence joins TRBV28 and TRBJ2-6; D may be TRBD2 (5 bases). The V gene lost 6 bases and the J gene lost 2 bases, with 20 bases spanning the gap. Germline V gene sequence: CDR1 MDHEN, CDR2 SYDVKM. The length of the CDR3 is 18 residues. In nucleotides, the CDR3 is TGTGCCAGCAGCCTTCTCCGTTGGGAGCAGGCTGGGGCCAACGTCCTGACTTTC. It translates to CASSLLRWEQAGANVLTF.

This chain uses TRBV11-3 with TRBJ2-5; no clear D gene. Germline V lookup: CDR1 SGHNT, CDR2 YENEEA. Trimming removed 5 bases from V and 3 bases from J, with 10 bases in between. CDR3 length: 13 amino acids. Here the CDR3 DNA reads TGTGCCAGCAGCCGTACTTGGGAAGAGACCCAGTACTTC. Its translation is CASSRTWEETQYF.

The rearrangement links TRBV6-5 to TRBJ1-2; 10 bases are a match to TRBD1. The germline V gene encodes CDR1 MNHEY and CDR2 SVGAGI. Trimming cost V 7 bases and J 7 bases; bases outside gene matches: 9. This CDR3 contains 14 residues. The CDR3 is CASKEGQGDSGYTF. The CDR3 DNA reads as TGTGCCAGCAAGGAAGGACAGGGGGATTCTGGCTACACCTTC.

This chain uses TRBV4-1 with TRBJ1-2, with D hard to call. Trimming pared 0 bases from V and 0 bases from J, leaving 8 bases between. The CDR3 has 15 amino acids. CDR1 and CDR2 (germline): MGHRA, YSYEKL. The CDR3 region has the DNA TGCGCCAGCAGCCAAGAGGACGCCACTAACTATGGCTACACCTTC. As protein: CASSQEDATNYGYTF.

The chain has TRBV29-1 and TRBJ2-6; D might be TRBD2 (6 bases). The CDR3 has 15 residues. The V end lost 5 bases, the J end lost 2 bases, and 13 bases lay between the germline ends. Germline V gene lookup returns CDR1 SQVTM and CDR2 ANQGSEA. CDR3 DNA sequence: TGCAGCGTTCCGAGGACTACGACTGGGGCCAACGTCCTGACTTTC. Encoded protein: CSVPRTTTGANVLTF.

This chain links TRBV6-5 with TRBJ2-1; no reliable D call. Germline lookup yields CDR1 MNHEY and CDR2 SVGAGI. Trimming removed 0 bases from V and 9 bases from J, with 3 bases in between. This CDR3 region has 11 residues. The CDR3 sequence is CASSYSLEQFF. The CDR3 nucleotides are TGTGCCAGCAGTTACTCTCTTGAGCAGTTCTTC.

This clone was observed a few times. DNA for the CDR3: TGTGCCAGCAGCTTATATCAGAACACCGGGGAGCTGTTTTTT. Its translation: CASSLYQNTGELFF. This sequence joins TRBV7-9 and TRBJ2-2, with no clear D. Between the trimmed V and J ends, which lost 2 bases and 1 base, there was a span of 5 bases. This CDR3 is 14 amino acids long. Germline V gives CDR1 SEHNR, CDR2 FQNEAQ (reference sequence).

The chain carries TRBV9 and TRBJ1-4; perhaps TRBD1 as D (6 bases). Trimming took 2 bases from V and 4 from J, leaving 12 bases between them. Germline V gene sequence: CDR1 SGDLS, CDR2 YYNGEE. The CDR3 is 15 residues long. DNA of the CDR3: TGTGCCAGCAGCGTTAGGGGGTTGGATAATGAAAAACTGTTTTTT. Translation: CASSVRGLDNEKLFF.

This chain connects TRBV15 to TRBJ2-1; D is undetermined. Germline CDR1 LNHNV, CDR2 YYDKDF (reference sequence). Trimming removed 1 base from V and 5 bases from J, with 9 bases in between. The CDR3 has 14 amino acids. The CDR3 here is CATSRVDGNNEQFF. CDR3 DNA sequence: TGTGCCACCAGCAGAGTGGACGGAAACAATGAGCAGTTCTTC.

The rearrangement joins TRBV29-1 to TRBJ2-1; the match to TRBD2 covers 8 bases. The germline CDR1 and CDR2 sequences are SQVTM and ANQGSEA. The J segment lost 4 bases and the V segment lost 4 bases, leaving 6 bases of the junction unmatched. This CDR3 comprises 14 residues. CDR3 DNA sequence: TGCAGCGTTGTTGGGCGGGAGGTATACAATGAGCAGTTCTTC. Translation: CSVVGREVYNEQFF.

This CDR3 is CASSLEAGRGTEAFF. The DNA for the CDR3 is TGTGCCAGCAGCTTGGAGGCAGGGAGAGGAACTGAAGCTTTCTTT. This chain links TRBV5-6 with TRBJ1-1; TRBD1 is a possible D gene (5 bases). Trimming stripped 0 bases from V and 5 bases from J, with 14 bases between. The CDR3 is made up of 15 amino acids. CDR1 SGHDT and CDR2 YYEEEE come from the germline V gene.

This clone was observed once. The chain is built from TRBV11-2 and TRBJ2-4, with D hard to call. CDR1 SGHAT and CDR2 FQNNGV come from the germline V gene. Trimming took 1 base from V and 6 from J, leaving 7 bases between them. The CDR3 consists of 13 residues. CDR3 in DNA: TGTGCCAGCAGCTTAGGGCCGGGAAACATTCAGTACTTC. Amino acids: CASSLGPGNIQYF.

This rearrangement joins TRBV7-6 to TRBJ2-1; TRBD2 matches at 9 bases. The length of the CDR3 is 15 residues. Per the germline V gene, CDR1 is SGHVS and CDR2 is FNYEAQ. V shed 0 bases, J shed 8 bases, and the junction held 5 bases outside the gene matches. The CDR3 region is CASSLAGGGGDEQFF. CDR3 in DNA: TGTGCCAGCAGCTTAGCGGGCGGCGGGGGGGATGAGCAGTTCTTC.

CDR3 amino acids: CAWPPPTTGELFF. The CDR3 region has the DNA TGTGCCTGGCCCCCCCCGACCACCGGGGAGCTGTTTTTT. The rearrangement joins TRBV30 to TRBJ2-2; D ambiguous. Germline V gene lookup returns CDR1 GTSNPN and CDR2 SVGIG (reference sequence). There are 13 residues in the CDR3. The V end lost 5 bases, the J end lost 4 bases, and 11 bases lay between the germline ends.

The V call is TRBV6-5, the J call TRBJ2-3; no reliable D call. V gave up 8 bases and J gave up 0 bases, with 6 bases separating them. Germline V lookup: CDR1 MNHEY, CDR2 SVGAGI. The CDR3 contains 12 residues. CDR3 amino acids: CASGESTDTQYF. The CDR3, as DNA: TGTGCCAGCGGGGAAAGCACAGATACGCAGTATTTT.

The chain employs TRBV27 and TRBJ1-4; maybe TRBD1 (6 bases). There are 15 residues in the CDR3. V shed 2 bases and J shed 4 bases, with 11 bases lying between them. Germline values: CDR1 MNHEY, CDR2 SMNVEV (reference sequence). DNA for the CDR3: TGTGCCAGCAGTTTAGGGGGCAGAATTAATGAAAAACTGTTTTTT. Protein product: CASSLGGRINEKLFF.

This sequence joins TRBV7-6 and TRBJ2-7; 12 nucleotides agree with TRBD1. The ends lost 0 bases at V and 4 bases at J; junction bases unmatched: 7. Germline lookup yields CDR1 SGHVS and CDR2 FNYEAQ. The CDR3 spans 17 residues. This CDR3 reads CASSLAGTGGARYEQYF. CDR3 DNA: TGTGCCAGCAGCTTAGCGGGGACAGGGGGCGCCCGATACGAGCAGTACTTC.

The CDR3 protein is CASSLVASGEGEQFF. DNA of the CDR3: TGTGCCAGCAGCTTGGTGGCTAGCGGGGAGGGTGAGCAGTTCTTC. The chain joins TRBV5-4 to TRBJ2-1; 9 nucleotides agree with TRBD2. V trimming: 0 bases; J trimming: 9 bases; junction bases outside the gene matches: 7. The CDR3 covers 15 residues. Germline assignment: CDR1 SGHNT and CDR2 YYREEE (reference sequence).

The chain employs TRBV15 and TRBJ2-3, with 7 positions matching TRBD2. CDR3 size: 18 residues. V dropped 0 bases and J dropped 4; count of bases not matched to a gene: 13. CDR1 is LNHNV, CDR2 YYDKDF, per germline (reference sequence). The CDR3, as DNA: TGTGCCACCAGCAGAGAAGAAGGGTTTACGGGGGGTCCAGATACGCAGTATTTT. It codes for CATSREEGFTGGPDTQYF.

The genes are TRBV2 and TRBJ1-2; D gene unclear. Germline CDR1 reads SNHLY; CDR2 reads FYNNEI. Deletions cut 6 bases from V and 6 bases from J, with 8 bases between. CDR3 length: 11 residues. CDR3 residues: CASRGWDGYTF. In DNA form, the CDR3 reads TGTGCCAGCAGAGGATGGGATGGCTACACCTTC.

By proportion, this clone is medium-sized (0.01 to 0.1%). This chain uses TRBV10-2 with TRBJ2-1, with D tentatively TRBD2 (5 bases). With 0 bases removed from V and 3 bases from J, the gap between germline ends came to 6 bases. Germline V gene sequence: CDR1 WSHSY, CDR2 SAAADI. The CDR3 sequence is 14 residues long. As DNA, the CDR3 is TGCGCCAGCAGTGAGTCGGAGGTCTACAATGAGCAGTTCTTC. Its protein is CASSESEVYNEQFF.